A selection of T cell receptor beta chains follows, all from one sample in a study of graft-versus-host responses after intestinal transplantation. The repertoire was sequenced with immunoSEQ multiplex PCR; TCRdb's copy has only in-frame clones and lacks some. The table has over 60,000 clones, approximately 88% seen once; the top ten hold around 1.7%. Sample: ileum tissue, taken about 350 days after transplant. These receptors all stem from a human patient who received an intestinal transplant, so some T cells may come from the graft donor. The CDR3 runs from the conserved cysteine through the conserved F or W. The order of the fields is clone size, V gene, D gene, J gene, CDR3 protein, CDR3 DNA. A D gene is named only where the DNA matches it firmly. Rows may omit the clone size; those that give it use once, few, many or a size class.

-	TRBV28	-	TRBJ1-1	CASTGPMNTEAFF	TGTGCCAGCACCGGGCCTATGAACACTGAAGCTTTCTTT
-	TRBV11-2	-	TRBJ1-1	CASSLYPDSEAFF	TGTGCCAGCAGCTTATACCCGGACAGTGAAGCTTTCTTT
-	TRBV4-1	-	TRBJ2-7	CASSQELGHQYF	TGCGCCAGCAGCCAAGAGTTGGGGCATCAGTACTTC
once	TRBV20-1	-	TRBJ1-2	CSAAGLSGYTF	TGCAGTGCGGCGGGCCTAAGTGGCTACACCTTC
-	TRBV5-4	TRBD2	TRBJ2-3	CASSFGLASDTQYF	TGTGCCAGCAGCTTCGGACTAGCGTCAGATACGCAGTATTTT
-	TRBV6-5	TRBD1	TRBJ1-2	CASTATGGYGYTF	TGTGCCAGCACCGCGACAGGGGGCTATGGCTACACCTTC
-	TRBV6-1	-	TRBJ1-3	CASSVPRGVGNTIYF	TGTGCCAGCAGTGTTCCCAGGGGAGTTGGAAACACCATATATTTT
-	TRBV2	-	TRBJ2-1	CASMVRDTYNEQFF	TGTGCCAGCATGGTCCGGGACACATACAATGAGCAGTTCTTC
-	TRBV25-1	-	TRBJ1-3	CASSPTGNTIYF	TGTGCCAGCAGTCCGACTGGAAACACCATATATTTT
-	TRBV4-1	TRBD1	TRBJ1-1	CASSQLQGGAEAFF	TGCGCCAGCAGCCAGCTACAGGGGGGCGCTGAAGCTTTCTTT
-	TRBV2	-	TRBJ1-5	CASSRDVDQPQHF	TGTGCCAGCAGCCGGGACGTGGATCAGCCCCAGCATTTT
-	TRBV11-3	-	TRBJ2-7	CAYGQTTYEQYF	TGTGCTTACGGACAGACCACCTACGAGCAGTACTTC
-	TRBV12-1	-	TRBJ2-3	CASSLRTSGSTDTQYF	TGTGCCAGCAGCTTGAGGACTAGCGGGAGCACAGATACGCAGTATTTT
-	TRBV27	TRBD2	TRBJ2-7	CASSLGLAGTYEQYF	TGTGCCAGCAGTTTGGGACTAGCGGGAACCTACGAGCAGTACTTC
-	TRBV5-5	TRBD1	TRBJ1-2	CASSRDEWTGGFYGYTF	TGTGCCAGCAGCCGTGATGAATGGACAGGGGGGTTCTATGGCTACACCTTC
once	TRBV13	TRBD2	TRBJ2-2	CASSSRVTAGLAAGELFF	TGTGCCAGCAGCTCCAGAGTAACCGCGGGACTAGCGGCCGGGGAGCTGTTTTTT
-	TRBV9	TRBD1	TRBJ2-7	CASSVEGQGAEQYF	TGTGCCAGCAGCGTAGAGGGACAGGGAGCCGAGCAGTACTTC
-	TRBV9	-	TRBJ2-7	CASSGRGYEQYF	TGTGCCAGCAGCGGTAGGGGATACGAGCAGTACTTC
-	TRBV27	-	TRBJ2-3	CASSPDFTDTQYF	TGTGCCAGCAGTCCCGACTTCACAGATACGCAGTATTTT
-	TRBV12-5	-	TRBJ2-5	CASGLQGLETQHF	TGTGCTAGTGGTTTGCAGGGGCTAGAGACCCAGCACTTC
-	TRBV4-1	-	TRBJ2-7	CASSLGAAYEQYF	TGCGCCAGCAGCTTAGGGGCCGCCTACGAGCAGTACTTC
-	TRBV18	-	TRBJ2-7	CASSPGIRDEQYF	TGTGCCAGCTCACCGGGTATTCGGGACGAGCAGTACTTC
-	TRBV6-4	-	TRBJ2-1	CASSVSGISYNEQFF	TGTGCCAGCAGTGTATCGGGAATCTCCTACAATGAGCAGTTCTTC
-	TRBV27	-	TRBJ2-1	CASSLTPGNHEQFF	TGTGCCAGCAGTTTGACCCCGGGGAACCATGAGCAGTTCTTC
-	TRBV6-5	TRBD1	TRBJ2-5	CASSYGTGGTTETQYF	TGTGCCAGCAGTTACGGGACAGGGGGCACAACAGAGACCCAGTACTTC
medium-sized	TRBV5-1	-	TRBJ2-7	CASSGGTDATSYEQYF	TGCGCCAGCAGTGGGGGGACAGACGCAACCTCCTACGAGCAGTACTTC
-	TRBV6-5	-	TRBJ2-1	CASRNDWGRNEQFF	TGTGCCAGCAGAAACGACTGGGGCCGCAATGAGCAGTTCTTC
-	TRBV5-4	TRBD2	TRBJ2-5	CASSSRTSGGLGTQYF	TGTGCCAGCAGCTCCCGGACTAGCGGGGGGTTAGGGACCCAGTACTTC
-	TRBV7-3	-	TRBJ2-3	CASSSGHTPRTDTQYF	TGTGCCAGCAGCTCAGGACATACGCCTCGCACAGATACGCAGTATTTT
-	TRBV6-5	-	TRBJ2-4	CASSEIGWQVDYF	TGTGCCAGCAGTGAAATCGGTTGGCAGGTTGATTACTTC
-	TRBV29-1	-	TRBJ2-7	CSVSGFRQRSYEQYF	TGCAGCGTTTCAGGCTTTAGACAGCGATCCTACGAGCAGTACTTC
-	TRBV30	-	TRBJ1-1	CAWSWVGNTEAFF	TGTGCCTGGAGTTGGGTGGGGAACACTGAAGCTTTCTTT
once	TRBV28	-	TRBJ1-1	CASSPPYTEAFF	TGTGCCAGCAGCCCCCCATACACTGAAGCTTTCTTT
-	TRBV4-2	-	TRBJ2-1	CASSQGFGGDVNEQFF	TGTGCCAGCAGCCAAGGATTTGGCGGGGACGTCAATGAGCAGTTCTTC
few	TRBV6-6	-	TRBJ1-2	CASSTAFQGYYGYTF	TGTGCCAGCAGTACCGCCTTTCAGGGATACTATGGCTACACCTTC
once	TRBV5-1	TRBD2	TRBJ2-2	CASSLVTGLVGNTGELFF	TGCGCCAGCAGCTTGGTCACCGGACTAGTCGGAAACACCGGGGAGCTGTTTTTT
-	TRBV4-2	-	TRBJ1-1	CASSQEGRSAFF	TGTGCCAGCAGCCAAGAAGGGCGAAGTGCTTTCTTT
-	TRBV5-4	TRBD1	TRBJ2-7	CASSPATGGLSEQYF	TGTGCCAGCAGCCCCGCGACAGGGGGTCTGAGCGAGCAGTACTTC